This T cell receptor (beta chain) was profiled in a study of OX40 agonist ivuxolimab in advanced cancers. About the investigation overall: Ivuxolimab, which targeted the costimulatory receptor OX40 (CD134), was an agonistic, fully human IgG2 monoclonal antibody. Intravenous ivuxolimab was administered to patients every 2 weeks at six dose levels: 0.01, 0.1, 0.3, 1.5, 3 and 10 mg/kg. Of the approximately 54 dose-escalation patients, hepatocellular carcinoma was present in some 19, melanoma in approximately 15, renal cell carcinoma in 9 and head and neck cancer in 9. In the dose-escalation cohort, 65% to 90% of patients were male, and the mean age was roughly 60 years, with a range of roughly 23 to 85. Patients were allowed to have had prior anti-PD-1, anti-PD-L1 or anti-CTLA-4 therapy, and 40% of the dose-escalation patients had previously received checkpoint inhibitors. Three dose-escalation patients achieved partial responses, one with hepatocellular carcinoma and two with cutaneous melanoma. The purpose of peripheral TCRbeta sequencing was to test whether ivuxolimab changed TCR sequence diversity and led to clonal T-cell expansion. The paper reports the monotherapy dose-escalation portion (N of about 51 patients) of the phase I ivuxolimab trial. What the authors observed across the whole study: Partial responders in the 0.1-3.0 mg/kg groups had among the lowest normalized peripheral clonal expansion, especially among CD8+ T cells. The antigen specificity of the clonally expanded peripheral T cells was not determined. At doses from 0.1 to 3.0 mg/kg, clonal expansion was seen in both CD4+ and CD8+ blood T cells between baseline and week 6. Low levels of normalized T-cell clonal expansion were also seen in some patients who did not respond. After ivuxolimab, CD8+ T cells had more expanded clones than CD4+ T cells on average.

Reading the germline V gene gives CDR1 SGHRS and CDR2 YFSETQ. V sheds 1 base and J sheds 2 bases, leaving 10 bases between their ends. The CDR3 contains 15 residues, cysteine and phenylalanine counted. Only the CDR3 DNA stays, 45 bases, in frame from base 1. About this clone itself: Its specific antigen is unknown. No base quality information exists; no much larger clone differs at one position.

To sequence the TCRbeta CDR3 region, genomic DNA was isolated from the sorted cells. The immunoSEQ Assay was used to sequence the TCRbeta CDR3 regions. TCRdb obtained this table from immuneACCESS and retained in-frame rearrangements with V and J assigned. These tables miss some clones; where compared with another copy, unresolved V genes account for less than half of the shortfall, and the remainder is unexplained. The table for this sample lists roughly 60,000 clones; around 80% of them were counted only once. The biggest ten clones account for more than 1.5% of the sample. The trial excluded patients who had a history of autoimmune disease or who were on systemic immunosuppression. Peripheral blood for TCR sequencing was drawn from every dose cohort at baseline, at cycle 4 day 1 and at cycle 7 day 1. The samples were taken from a phase I, first-in-human, multicenter, open-label dose-escalation trial of ivuxolimab. Adults with locally advanced or metastatic melanoma, renal cell, hepatocellular, or head and neck squamous cell carcinoma were enrolled in the trial. Before TCR sequencing, CD4+ and CD8+ T cells were separately sorted from peripheral blood.

This clonotype originated in an adult with an advanced solid tumor such as melanoma, head and neck, liver or kidney cancer. The sample here was CD4+ or CD8+ T cells sorted from blood, taken in a trial of the OX40 agonist ivuxolimab. The sequence links TRBV5-1 to TRBJ2-1; the D gene remains uncertain. The DNA sequence is given as TGCGCCAGCAGCTTGACCAGCCCCACCTACAATGAGCAGTTCTTC. The encoded protein is CASSLTSPTYNEQFF.